These 32 T cell receptor beta chains share one sample of origin, sequenced in a study of T cells after yellow fever vaccination. MiXCR was run by TCRdb on the 5' RACE reads, yielding one entry per CDR3 protein. The data show nearly 550,000 distinct CDR3 sequences, with over 15% seen just once and 14% held by the top ten. Source: PBMCs, taken 15 days after the yellow fever booster vaccination. The receptor source for this set is a man aged 25 to 40 who received the YFV17D yellow fever vaccine.

The rearrangement joins TRBV7-2 to TRBJ1-5; D uncertain. The germline CDR1 and CDR2 sequences are SGHTA and FQGNSA. Trimming cost V 0 bases and J 0 bases, with 12 bases left between them. There are 17 residues in the CDR3. CDR3 sequence reads: CASSLARPGVSNQPQHF. CDR3 sequence (DNA): TGTGCCAGCAGCTTAGCTAGGCCAGGCGTTAGCAATCAGCCCCAGCATTTT.

This clonotype was found a few times. The rearrangement links TRBV7-9 to TRBJ2-2; D gene ambiguous. This CDR3 is built from 13 residues. The germline V gene encodes CDR1 SEHNR and CDR2 FQNEAQ (reference sequence). The CDR3 sequence is CARSQLNTGELFF. In DNA form, the CDR3 reads TGTGCACGCTCCCAGCTTAACACCGGGGAGCTGTTTTTT. The entire variable domain, with the rest obtained from reference TRBV7-9 and TRBJ2-2, is as follows: DTGVSQNPRHKITKRGQNVTFRCDPISEHNRLYWYRQTLGQGPEFLTYFQNEAQLEKSRLLSDRFSAERPKGSFSTLEIQRTEQGDSAMYLCARSQLNTGELFFGEGSRLTVL.

This chain joins TRBV6-6 and TRBJ2-1; tentative D call: TRBD1 (5 bases). Trimming stripped 6 bases from V and 4 bases from J, with 10 bases between. Germline V CDR1 and CDR2: MNHNY, SVGAGI (reference sequence). CDR3 length: 13 amino acids. The chain's CDR3 is CASRDNTYNEQFF. The CDR3, as DNA: TGTGCCAGCAGGGACAACACTTACAATGAGCAGTTCTTC.

Only a few counts were recorded for this clonotype. The genes are TRBV30 and TRBJ2-1; D possibly corresponds to TRBD1 (5 bases). V was clipped by 2 bases and J by 3 bases, with 11 bases between them. CDR1 and CDR2 from the germline V gene are GTSNPN and SVGIG (reference sequence). The CDR3 length is 14 residues. For the CDR3, the DNA is TGTGCCTGGAGTTCCGGCCAGGGCTACAATGAGCAGTTCTTC. This encodes CAWSSGQGYNEQFF.

This clonotype was observed a few times. This chain links TRBV20-1 with TRBJ2-3; D may be TRBD2 (5 bases). The V gene lost 6 bases and the J gene lost 4 bases, with 26 bases spanning the gap. The germline V gene has CDR1 DFQATT and CDR2 SNEGSKA (reference sequence). The CDR3 runs 17 residues. CDR3 sequence: CSARPQLTGKVADTQYF. CDR3 coding DNA: TGCAGTGCCCGCCCCCAGTTAACGGGAAAGGTGGCAGATACGCAGTATTTT.

This clonotype has a count of ten or more. This chain uses TRBV12-3 or TRBV12-4 with TRBJ2-3, with D maybe TRBD2 (5 bases). Trimming took off 6 bases at V and 0 bases at J, with 10 bases between the two ends. The CDR3 is 14 amino acids. The CDR3 nucleotides are TGTGCCAGCAGCTCTAGCATTAGCACAGATACGCAGTATTTT. It encodes CASSSSISTDTQYF.

This chain joins TRBV7-6 and TRBJ2-7; maybe TRBD2 (6 bases). The germline V and J ends were trimmed by 5 bases and 3 bases, with 14 bases remaining between them. The CDR3 length is 14 residues. Germline lookup yields CDR1 SGHVS and CDR2 FNYEAQ. CDR3 sequence: CASSNSGSHYEQYF. The CDR3 nucleotides read TGTGCCAGCAGCAATTCCGGGAGCCACTACGAGCAGTACTTC.

This clonotype has only a few counts. The V call is TRBV3-1, the J call TRBJ2-1, with 8 nucleotides matching TRBD2. Germline values: CDR1 LGHDT, CDR2 YNNKEL (reference sequence). This CDR3 comprises 14 residues. Trimming removed 7 bases from V and 8 bases from J; junction bases left unmatched: 10. CDR3 coding DNA: TGTGCCAGCAACTGGGGGACTAGAGGCGATGAGCAGTTCTTC. Translating it yields CASNWGTRGDEQFF.

This clonotype has more than one count but fewer than ten. The rearrangement joins TRBV29-1 to TRBJ2-1, with TRBD1 identical over 9 bases. The CDR3 totals 13 residues. Germline V gene sequence: CDR1 SQVTM, CDR2 ANQGSEA. The CDR3 DNA sequence: TGCACCCTTCCGGGACAGGGTGACAATGAGCAGTTCTTC. Its protein product is CTLPGQGDNEQFF.

The J gene is TRBJ2-2, the V gene TRBV5-1; a possible D gene is TRBD2 (5 bases). The CDR3 totals 16 residues. Germline CDR1 SGHRS, CDR2 YFSETQ. V lost 7 bases and J lost 6, with 22 bases in between. In nucleotides, the CDR3 is TGCGCCAGCGGTGGACTGAGGGAGAGTGGGTCCGGGGAGCTGTTTTTT. Protein product: CASGGLRESGSGELFF.

V gene TRBV30 combines with J gene TRBJ2-7; 9 bases are a match to TRBD2. This CDR3 contains 14 residues. The V segment lost 0 bases and the J segment 6 bases; nucleotides outside the gene matches: 6. CDR1 and CDR2 from the germline V gene are GTSNPN and SVGIG (reference sequence). CDR3 region: CAWSVASGIIEQYF. CDR3 DNA sequence: TGTGCCTGGAGTGTAGCTAGCGGGATTATCGAGCAGTACTTC.

V gene TRBV7-8 combines with J gene TRBJ2-1; 7 bases are shared with TRBD2. This CDR3 has 14 residues. Germline lookup yields CDR1 SGHVS and CDR2 FQNEAQ. Trimming cost V 4 bases and J 6 bases; bases outside gene matches: 6. The CDR3 loop reads CASSWAGDPNEQFF. The CDR3 bases are TGTGCCAGCAGCTGGGCGGGAGACCCCAATGAGCAGTTCTTC.

This chain joins TRBV2 and TRBJ2-2; TRBD1 or TRBD2 may be the D gene (6 bases each). CDR3 length: 13 residues. With 2 bases removed from V and 6 bases from J, the gap between germline ends came to 7 bases. Looked up from germline, CDR1 is SNHLY and CDR2 is FYNNEI. In DNA, the CDR3 is TGTGCCAGCAGTGAAAGGGGGGCCGGGGAGCTGTTTTTT. This gives the protein CASSERGAGELFF. Complete variable domain (other parts from reference TRBV2 and TRBJ2-2): EPEVTQTPSHQVTQMGQEVILRCVPISNHLYFYWYRQILGQKVEFLVSFYNNEISEKSEIFDDQFSVERPDGSNFTLKIRSTKLEDSAMYFCASSERGAGELFFGEGSRLTVL.

The chain uses TRBV28 and TRBJ2-7, with D maybe TRBD2 (5 bases). Germline V CDR1 and CDR2: MDHEN, SYDVKM. This CDR3 region has 15 residues. Trimming took off 3 bases at V and 4 bases at J, with 16 bases between the two ends. The CDR3 region is CASSLGEGMGYEQYF. The CDR3 nucleotides read TGTGCCAGCAGTTTGGGTGAGGGCATGGGGTACGAGCAGTACTTC.

This chain uses TRBV6-5 with TRBJ2-5; D gene uncertain. V lost 0 bases to trimming and J lost 5 bases, with 16 bases between them. CDR3 length: 16 amino acids. The germline CDR1 and CDR2 sequences are MNHEY and SVGAGI. The CDR3 DNA reads TGTGCCAGCAGTTACTCGAGTCCGGTAGGGTCGGAGACCCAGTACTTC. It codes for CASSYSSPVGSETQYF.

This clonotype was seen a few times. The rearrangement uses TRBV12-3 or TRBV12-4 and TRBJ2-1; TRBD2 matches 10 bases. The CDR3 is made up of 15 amino acids. Trimming took 5 bases from V and 8 from J; bases not matched to a gene: 9. This CDR3 reads CASSRASGRVDEQFF. CDR3 coding DNA: TGTGCCAGCAGTAGGGCTAGCGGGAGAGTCGATGAGCAGTTCTTC.

This chain joins TRBV5-1 and TRBJ2-7; D is perhaps TRBD1 or TRBD2 (5 bases each). The CDR3 has 13 amino acids. Deletions cut 3 bases from V and 7 bases from J, with 14 bases between. Germline values: CDR1 SGHRS, CDR2 YFSETQ. Written as DNA, the CDR3 is TGCGCCAGCAGCTCTCCGGGGCGTTGGGAGCAGTACTTC. This gives the protein CASSSPGRWEQYF.

The CDR3 is CASSLTGTPTQYF. CDR3 nucleotides: TGTGCCAGCAGCCTAACCGGGACTCCTACCCAGTACTTC. The chain uses TRBV7-2 and TRBJ2-5, with a possible D match to TRBD2 (6 bases). Germline CDR1 and CDR2: SGHTA and FQGNSA. V dropped 5 bases and J dropped 8 bases, with 15 bases sitting between them. This CDR3 contains 13 residues.

V is TRBV20-1 and J is TRBJ1-1, with TRBD1 identical over 11 bases. The J segment lost 5 bases and the V segment lost 2 bases, leaving 4 bases of the junction unmatched. Germline-derived CDR1 and CDR2 are DFQATT and SNEGSKA (reference sequence). The CDR3 contains 14 residues. The CDR3 DNA reads TGCAGTGCTAGATGGGACAGGGGGATGACTGAAGCTTTCTTT. Its protein product is CSARWDRGMTEAFF.

The chain carries TRBV29-1 and TRBJ2-4; D not resolved. V lost 5 bases, J lost 0 bases, and 8 bases lay in between. Germline CDR1 SQVTM, CDR2 ANQGSEA. This CDR3 is built from 13 residues. The CDR3 coding sequence is TGCAGCGTTAACTCCCTAGCCAAAAACATTCAGTACTTC. Its translation: CSVNSLAKNIQYF.

The CDR3 DNA reads as TGTGCCAGCAGCCTTGGGACAATGCAAGAGACCCAGTACTTC. Translating gives CASSLGTMQETQYF. The genes are TRBV7-9 and TRBJ2-5, with D possibly being TRBD1 (6 bases). The germline V gene encodes CDR1 SEHNR and CDR2 FQNEAQ (reference sequence). This CDR3 is built from 14 residues. Trimming pared 5 bases from V and 2 bases from J, leaving 12 bases between.

This clonotype was observed a handful of times. The V call is TRBV7-9, the J call TRBJ1-5; 8 nucleotides line up with TRBD1. Germline V CDR1 and CDR2: SEHNR, FQNEAQ (reference sequence). With V trimmed by 6 bases and J by 4 bases, 8 bases remained unmatched. CDR3 length: 15 amino acids. The chain's CDR3 is CASRPGQGQNQPQHF. CDR3 nucleotides: TGTGCCAGCAGACCTGGACAGGGTCAGAATCAGCCCCAGCATTTT.

This rearrangement joins TRBV7-7 to TRBJ2-5, with TRBD2 identical over 7 bases. Germline values: CDR1 SSHAT, CDR2 FNYEAQ (reference sequence). V lost 8 bases to trimming and J lost 0 bases; unmatched junction nucleotides: 6. The CDR3 extends over 14 amino acids. CDR3 protein: CASSSSGNQETQYF. CDR3 coding DNA: TGTGCCAGCTCGTCTAGCGGCAACCAAGAGACCCAGTACTTC.

This clonotype was seen only a few times. The V call is TRBV4-3, the J call TRBJ2-3; D ambiguous. The CDR3 is 13 amino acids. Between the trimmed V and J ends, which lost 0 bases and 6 bases, there was a span of 7 bases. Germline assignment: CDR1 LGHNA and CDR2 YSLEER. The CDR3 DNA reads TGCGCCAGCAGCCAAGAAAGATTCGATACGCAGTATTTT. Translated, it gives CASSQERFDTQYF.

This chain uses TRBV7-2 with TRBJ2-1; D may be TRBD1 (5 bases). V lost 1 base and J 6 bases, leaving 7 bases between the germline ends. The CDR3 covers 13 residues. Per germline, CDR1 SGHTA and CDR2 FQGNSA. The DNA of the CDR3 is TGTGCCAGCAGCTTAGAGGGGCGCAATGAGCAGTTCTTC. This gives the protein CASSLEGRNEQFF.

In this sample, this clonotype turned up many times. The chain carries TRBV5-6 and TRBJ2-2, with D maybe TRBD2 (6 bases). The CDR3 loop spans 14 amino acids. V was shortened by 3 bases and J by 2 bases, with 8 bases between the two germline ends. From germline, CDR1 is SGHDT and CDR2 YYEEEE. CDR3 bases: TGTGCCAGCAGCTACGGGACTAACACCGGGGAGCTGTTTTTT. This translates into CASSYGTNTGELFF.

The V and J genes are TRBV11-2 and TRBJ2-1; D is possibly TRBD2 (5 bases). Germline values: CDR1 SGHAT, CDR2 FQNNGV. V was pared by 5 bases and J by 1 base, with 12 bases between. The CDR3 contains 15 residues. The CDR3 DNA reads TGTGCCAGCAGCGTCTTTCGGGGTTCCTACAATGAGCAGTTCTTC. Translated, it gives CASSVFRGSYNEQFF.

The chain couples TRBV18 to TRBJ2-3; 14 bases map to TRBD2. The V segment lost 3 bases and the J segment 2 bases; nucleotides outside the gene matches: 7. Per the germline V gene, CDR1 is KGHSH and CDR2 is LQKENI. The CDR3 consists of 18 residues. CDR3: CASSPGLAGALLTDTQYF. In nucleotides, the CDR3 is TGTGCCAGCTCACCGGGACTAGCGGGAGCCCTACTCACAGATACGCAGTATTTT.

In its sample, this clonotype was seen once. The genes are TRBV12-3 or TRBV12-4 and TRBJ2-5; possible D gene TRBD2, 6 bases. The length of the CDR3 is 14 residues. V lost 3 bases and J 1 base, leaving 9 bases between the germline ends. The CDR3 nucleotides read TGTGCCAGCAGTTTTGGGGGAGGCCAAGAGACCCAGTACTTC. This gives the protein CASSFGGGQETQYF.

This clonotype was detected only a few times. The gene calls are TRBV11-1 and TRBJ1-4; D may be TRBD1 (5 bases). V was shortened by 4 bases and J by 0 bases, with 18 bases between the two germline ends. The germline V gene has CDR1 SGHAT and CDR2 FQDESV (reference sequence). The CDR3 length is 18 residues. CDR3 DNA: TGTGCCAGCAGCTCCCGCAGGGCAGTACCGCCAACTAATGAAAAACTGTTTTTT. Amino acid sequence: CASSSRRAVPPTNEKLFF.

This chain uses TRBV29-1 with TRBJ2-1, with a possible D match to TRBD1 (6 bases). This CDR3 comprises 14 residues. Trimming cost V 4 bases and J 4 bases, with 14 bases left between them. Germline values: CDR1 SQVTM, CDR2 ANQGSEA. DNA for the CDR3: TGCAGCGTTGTCTTACAGGGTTGGTACAATGAGCAGTTCTTC. It is translated as CSVVLQGWYNEQFF.

The CDR3 here is CSASSRQANEKLFF. In nucleotides, the CDR3 is TGCAGTGCTTCCTCAAGACAAGCTAATGAAAAACTGTTTTTT. The genes are TRBV20-1 and TRBJ1-4; D call uncertain. In germline, CDR1 is DFQATT, CDR2 SNEGSKA (reference sequence). Trimming removed 5 bases at V and 3 bases at J, with 13 bases between. The CDR3 has 14 amino acids.